Listed below are T cell receptor beta chains from one sample, sequenced in a study of low-dose radiotherapy and immunotherapy resistance in tumors. Each CDR3 protein gets one entry after TCRdb re-called the reads with MiXCR. The sample shows under 90,000 distinct CDR3 sequences, about 17% of them seen only once. Sample: PBMCs, taken after low-dose radiotherapy plus immunotherapy. These TCRs come from a male donor with prostate cancer. Each CDR3 is given with its conserved first and last residue. Each record gives: D gene, V gene, clone size, J gene, CDR3 DNA, CDR3 protein. A D gene is named only where the DNA matches it firmly. A clone size is listed for some rows: how often the clone was seen (once, few, many), or a class if it is expanded.

.,TRBV6-2/TRBV6-3,many,TRBJ2-4,TGTGCCAGCAGTTATCCTGCCGGTACGAGTCTAGCCAAAAACATTCAGTACTTC,CASSYPAGTSLAKNIQYF
.,TRBV7-2,many,TRBJ2-1,TGTGCCAGCAGCTTAGGTGAAGGGCGTGAGCAGTTCTTC,CASSLGEGREQFF
TRBD1,TRBV28,many,TRBJ1-1,TGTGCCAGCAGAGTGGACAGGGTACGGAACACTGAAGCTTTCTTT,CASRVDRVRNTEAFF
TRBD1,TRBV19,few,TRBJ1-5,TGTGCCAGTAGTATCACGCGACAGGGTCCCGTAAATCAGCCCCAGCATTTT,CASSITRQGPVNQPQHF
.,TRBV30,many,TRBJ1-1,TGTGCCTGGAGTGTACCGTACAATCAGGAGATAACTGAAGCTTTCTTT,CAWSVPYNQEITEAFF
TRBD2,TRBV19,many,TRBJ2-2,TGTGCCAGTAGTATCTCGGCGGGAGTTGCCGGGGAGCTGTTTTTT,CASSISAGVAGELFF
TRBD1,TRBV2,many,TRBJ1-5,TGTGCCAGCAGTGAAGGCCTACAGGGGGTTTGGCAGCCCCAGCATTTT,CASSEGLQGVWQPQHF
.,TRBV7-2,many,TRBJ2-3,TGTGCCAGCAGCTTAGTGGGCCTACGACAGTTCGTTCCTACAGATACGCAGTATTTT,CASSLVGLRQFVPTDTQYF
.,TRBV6-1,many,TRBJ2-1,TGTGCCAGCAGTCCCCTTCAGAGCGCCTACAATGAGCAGTTCTTC,CASSPLQSAYNEQFF
TRBD2,TRBV12-3/TRBV12-4,few,TRBJ2-3,TGTGCCAGCACTCGCGGGACTAGCGGGCTGACTACGCAGTATTTT,CASTRGTSGLTTQYF
.,TRBV5-6,many,TRBJ1-4,TGTGCCAGCAGCTCGACAGAAAATAATGAAAAACTGTTTTTT,CASSSTENNEKLFF
.,TRBV11-2,many,TRBJ2-5,TGTGCCAGCAGCCCCCGGACCAAAGAGACCCAGTACTTC,CASSPRTKETQYF
.,TRBV7-2,many,TRBJ2-1,TGTGCCAGCAGCTTAGGGGAGCGGGTCGTGTTCTTC,CASSLGERVVFF
.,TRBV7-2,.,TRBJ2-1,TGTGCCAGCAGCCCAGACTCCGCGGTAGGGCAGTTCTTC,CASSPDSAVGQFF
.,TRBV25-1,few,TRBJ1-1,TGTGCCGTAGCCTGGGTGGGCGGGACCGCCAACACTGAAGCTTTCTTT,CAVAWVGGTANTEAFF
.,TRBV9,few,TRBJ2-3,TGTGCCAGCAGCGTGTATGAGGCGAGACAGGCGGATACGCAGTATTTT,CASSVYEARQADTQYF
.,TRBV5-1,many,TRBJ2-7,TGCGCCAGCAGCTTGGAGGCACTATCCTACGAGCAGTACTTC,CASSLEALSYEQYF
TRBD1,TRBV7-9,many,TRBJ1-2,TGTGCCAGCAGCTCCGGGACAGGGGCAGACTATGGCTACACCTTC,CASSSGTGADYGYTF
TRBD2,TRBV28,many,TRBJ2-7,TGTGCCAGCAGTTCCAATAGCGGGAGGGCCGGCGAGCAGTACTTC,CASSSNSGRAGEQYF
.,TRBV5-1,many,TRBJ1-3,TGCGCCAGCAGCTTGGCCCCGGGGGGTGGAAACACCATATATTTT,CASSLAPGGGNTIYF
.,TRBV14,many,TRBJ1-3,TGTGCCAGCAGCCAAAGACAGGCGCCCGTCCCTGGAAACACCATATATTTT,CASSQRQAPVPGNTIYF
TRBD1,TRBV30,many,TRBJ2-2,TGTGCCTGGAGTTGGGACAGGGGATACACCGGGGAGCTGTTTTTT,CAWSWDRGYTGELFF
.,TRBV11-2,many,TRBJ2-2,TGTGCCAGCAGCTTAGGACTAGCGAACACCGGGGAGCTGTTTTTT,CASSLGLANTGELFF
.,TRBV7-3,many,TRBJ2-6,TGTGCCAGCAGCTCGACATACTCTGGGGCCAACGTCCTGACTTTC,CASSSTYSGANVLTF
.,TRBV13,.,TRBJ2-2,TGTGCCAGCAGCGAATGGGGGGAGCTGTTTTTT,CASSEWGELFF
TRBD2,TRBV4-3,many,TRBJ2-7,TGCGCCAGCAGCCAAGGGGCTAGCGGGGGCTACGAGCAGTACTTC,CASSQGASGGYEQYF
.,TRBV18,many,TRBJ2-6,TGTGCCAGCTCACCAGGGACAACTGGGGCCAACGTCCTGACTTTC,CASSPGTTGANVLTF
TRBD2,TRBV9,.,TRBJ2-3,TGTGCCAGCAGCGGGGCGGGAGCCCTCACAGATACGCAGTATTTT,CASSGAGALTDTQYF
TRBD2,TRBV28,.,TRBJ2-5,TGTGCCAGCAGTATCGGACTAGCCGTGAATTCAGAGACCCAGTACTTC,CASSIGLAVNSETQYF
.,TRBV28,many,TRBJ2-7,TGTGCCAGCAGTTTCTCCAGGGCGAGCTCCTACGAGCAGTACTTC,CASSFSRASSYEQYF
.,TRBV7-3,.,TRBJ2-2,.,CASSFTGTSGRVQSGSCFF